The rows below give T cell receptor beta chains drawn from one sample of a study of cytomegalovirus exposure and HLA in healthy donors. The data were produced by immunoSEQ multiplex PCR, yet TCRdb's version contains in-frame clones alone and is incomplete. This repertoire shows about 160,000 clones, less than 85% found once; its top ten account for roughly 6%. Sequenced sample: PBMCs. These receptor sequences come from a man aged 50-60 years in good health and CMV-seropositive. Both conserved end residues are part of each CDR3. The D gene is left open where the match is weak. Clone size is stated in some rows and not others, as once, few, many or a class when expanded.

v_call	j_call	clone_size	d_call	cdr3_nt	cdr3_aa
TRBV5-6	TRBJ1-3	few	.	TGTGCCAGCAGCGAGGTTGGATTCTCTGGAAACACCATATATTTT	CASSEVGFSGNTIYF
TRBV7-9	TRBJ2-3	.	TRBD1	TGTGCCAGCAGCCGAGGACAGGGGACAGATACGCAGTATTTT	CASSRGQGTDTQYF
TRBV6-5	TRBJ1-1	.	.	TGTGCCAGCAGATTGGGGGGGCACACTGAAGCTTTCTTT	CASRLGGHTEAFF
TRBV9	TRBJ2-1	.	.	TGTGCCAGCAGCTCAATGGACAATTACAATGAGCAGTTCTTC	CASSSMDNYNEQFF
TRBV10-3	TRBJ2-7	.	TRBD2	TGTGCCATCACCCCGACTAGCGGAGTACGGGAGCAGTACTTC	CAITPTSGVREQYF
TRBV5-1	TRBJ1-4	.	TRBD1	TGCGCCAGCAGCCCGGGGGGGACAGGGCCTGAAAAACTGTTTTTT	CASSPGGTGPEKLFF
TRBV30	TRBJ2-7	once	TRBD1	TGTGCCTGGACCCCTCAACCCGGGACAGGGGGAAGGTACGAGCAGTACTTC	CAWTPQPGTGGRYEQYF
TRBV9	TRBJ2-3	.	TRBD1	TGTGCCAGCAGCGTAGGGCAGGGGGCTCCAGATACGCAGTATTTT	CASSVGQGAPDTQYF
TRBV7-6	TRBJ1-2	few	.	TGTGCCAGCAGCTTAGTGGCAGGGGCCGGCTATGGCTACACCTTC	CASSLVAGAGYGYTF
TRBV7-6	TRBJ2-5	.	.	TGTGCCAGCAGCTTGGCCGGCGGTCCCGGCAAAGAGACCCAGTACTTC	CASSLAGGPGKETQYF
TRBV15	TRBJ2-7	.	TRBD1	TGTGCCACCAGCAGAGGGGGCTGGGACAGGGTCCACGAGCAGTACTTC	CATSRGGWDRVHEQYF
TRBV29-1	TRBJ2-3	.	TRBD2	TGCAGCGTTCGGCTAGCGGGAGATGGCGGCACAGATACGCAGTATTTT	CSVRLAGDGGTDTQYF
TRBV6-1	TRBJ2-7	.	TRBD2	TGTGCCAGCCGACTAGCGGGAGATAGCTACGAGCAGTACTTC	CASRLAGDSYEQYF
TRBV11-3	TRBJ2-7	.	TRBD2	TGTGCCAGCGGAACTAGCGGGAGGAACGAGCAGTACTTC	CASGTSGRNEQYF
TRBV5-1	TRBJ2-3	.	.	TGCGCCAGCAGCTTGGATGGGCGGGGAACTAGCACAGATACGCAGTATTTT	CASSLDGRGTSTDTQYF
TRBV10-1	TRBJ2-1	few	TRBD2	TGCGCCAGCAGTGAGTTTGGCGGGAGGGATTTTTACAATGAGCAGTTCTTC	CASSEFGGRDFYNEQFF
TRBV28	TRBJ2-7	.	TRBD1	TGTGCCAGCAGCAGAGCCGGGACAGGGCTCTACGAGCAGTACTTC	CASSRAGTGLYEQYF
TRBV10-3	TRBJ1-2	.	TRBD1	TGTGCCATCAGTGAGTCAGACTTGACAGGGCTGGGCTATGGCTACACCTTC	CAISESDLTGLGYGYTF
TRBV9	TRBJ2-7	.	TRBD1	TGTGCCAGCAGTGGGACAGGGTCCTACGAGCAGTACTTC	CASSGTGSYEQYF
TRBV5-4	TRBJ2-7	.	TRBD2	TGTGCCAGCACGGCCGGGACTAGCGCCTACGAGCAGTACTTC	CASTAGTSAYEQYF
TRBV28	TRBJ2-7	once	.	TGTGCCAGCAGTCCCTTGACGGGAGCGCGCTACGAGCAGTACTTC	CASSPLTGARYEQYF
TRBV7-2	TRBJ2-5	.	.	TGTGCCAGCAGCTTAAACGTCGCGAGGAGGGAGACCCAGTACTTC	CASSLNVARRETQYF
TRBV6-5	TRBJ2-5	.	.	TGTGCCAGCAGTTACGGCACCCAGGGGTCAGAGACCCAGTACTTC	CASSYGTQGSETQYF
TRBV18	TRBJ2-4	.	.	TGTGCCAGCTCAGCTACAGGGGGGGATGTCAAAAACATTCAGTACTTC	CASSATGGDVKNIQYF
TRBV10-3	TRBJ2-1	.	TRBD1	TGTGCCATCAGTGACCCGAGGGGGCCGCAGGAGCAGTTCTTC	CAISDPRGPQEQFF
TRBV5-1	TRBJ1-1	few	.	TGCGCCAGCAGCTTGGGGTGGACATCCCTGAACACTGAAGCTTTCTTT	CASSLGWTSLNTEAFF
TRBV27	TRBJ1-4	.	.	TGTGCCAGCAGTTTTTGGGCAGGGCGCGTCGAAAAACTGTTTTTT	CASSFWAGRVEKLFF
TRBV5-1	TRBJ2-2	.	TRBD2	TGCGCCAGCAGCTGGGGACTAGCGGATTTCACCGGGGAGCTGTTTTTT	CASSWGLADFTGELFF
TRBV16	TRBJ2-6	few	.	TGTGCCAGCAGCCAAGCAGGGGCTGGGGCCAACGTCCTGACTTTC	CASSQAGAGANVLTF
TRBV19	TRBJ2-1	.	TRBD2	TGTGCCAGTAGTATGGGACTAGCGGGAGCCGGGGAGCAGTTCTTC	CASSMGLAGAGEQFF
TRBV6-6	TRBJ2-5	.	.	TGTGCCAGCAGTTATGACAGCCCAGAGACCCAGTACTTC	CASSYDSPETQYF
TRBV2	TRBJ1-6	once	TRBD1	TGTGCCAGCAGTCCCCGACAGGGAGGAGGATCACCCCTCCACTTT	CASSPRQGGGSPLHF
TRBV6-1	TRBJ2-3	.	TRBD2	TGTGCCAGCAGTGAAGCAGCACTAGCGGAACTCGATACGCAGTATTTT	CASSEAALAELDTQYF
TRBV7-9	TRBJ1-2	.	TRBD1	TGTGCCAGCAGCTTAGGACAGGGCCCGGGTGGCTACACCTTC	CASSLGQGPGGYTF
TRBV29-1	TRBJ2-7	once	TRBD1	TGCAGCGTAGTTCCGGGACAGGGTACCTACGAGCAGTACTTC	CSVVPGQGTYEQYF
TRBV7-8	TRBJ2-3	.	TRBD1	TGTGCCAGCAGCTCCTGGGACAGTAGTGTAGATACGCAGTATTTT	CASSSWDSSVDTQYF
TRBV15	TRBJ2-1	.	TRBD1	TGTGCCACCAGCCAGGGACAGGGCAACAATGAGCAGTTCTTC	CATSQGQGNNEQFF
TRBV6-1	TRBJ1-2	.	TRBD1	TGTGCCAGCAGTGAAAACAGGGGGCAAAGCTACACCTTC	CASSENRGQSYTF
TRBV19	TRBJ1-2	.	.	TGTGCCAGTACCCTGCGGTCGCAGTACTATGGCTACACCTTC	CASTLRSQYYGYTF
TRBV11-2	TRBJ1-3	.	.	TGTGCCAGCAGCTCCAGGGTTTTTGGAAACACCATATATTTT	CASSSRVFGNTIYF
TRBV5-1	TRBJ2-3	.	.	TGCGCCAGCAGCCTGGGGGGAGGCACAGATACGCAGTATTTT	CASSLGGGTDTQYF
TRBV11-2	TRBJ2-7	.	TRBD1	TGTGCCAGCAGCTTAGATAGGGGACAGGGATACGAGCAGTACTTC	CASSLDRGQGYEQYF
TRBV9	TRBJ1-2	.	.	TGTGCCAGCAGCGTAGGTTCACAGACCGGCTATGGCTACACCTTC	CASSVGSQTGYGYTF
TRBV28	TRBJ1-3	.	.	TGTGCCAGCAGCCTGGGCCAGTACTCTGGAAACACCATATATTTT	CASSLGQYSGNTIYF
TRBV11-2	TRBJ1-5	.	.	TGTGCCAGCAGCCCCGGGAGCCATAGCAATCAGCCCCAGCATTTT	CASSPGSHSNQPQHF
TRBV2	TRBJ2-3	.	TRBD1	TGTGCCAGCAGAGAGGGGGCGTCCGTAGATACGCAGTATTTT	CASREGASVDTQYF
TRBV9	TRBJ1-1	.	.	TGTGCCAGCAGCGTAGATGGTGGAGCGAGCACTGAAGCTTTCTTT	CASSVDGGASTEAFF
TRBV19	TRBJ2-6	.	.	TGTGCCAGTAGTATCAGGGGATCGGGCTCTGGGGCCAACGTCCTGACTTTC	CASSIRGSGSGANVLTF
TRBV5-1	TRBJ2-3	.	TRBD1	TGCGCCACCCAGGGGGTAGGCACAGATACGCAGTATTTT	CATQGVGTDTQYF
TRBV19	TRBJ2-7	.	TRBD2	TGTGCCAGTAGTTCGAGCGGGACGAGCACGTTCGAGCAGTACTTC	CASSSSGTSTFEQYF
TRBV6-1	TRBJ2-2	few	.	TGTGCCAGCAGTGTCCTTCTCACCGGGGAGCTGTTTTTT	CASSVLLTGELFF
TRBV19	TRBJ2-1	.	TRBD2	TGTGCCAGTAGTATAGTCCCGGGACTAGGACACAATGAGCAGTTCTTC	CASSIVPGLGHNEQFF